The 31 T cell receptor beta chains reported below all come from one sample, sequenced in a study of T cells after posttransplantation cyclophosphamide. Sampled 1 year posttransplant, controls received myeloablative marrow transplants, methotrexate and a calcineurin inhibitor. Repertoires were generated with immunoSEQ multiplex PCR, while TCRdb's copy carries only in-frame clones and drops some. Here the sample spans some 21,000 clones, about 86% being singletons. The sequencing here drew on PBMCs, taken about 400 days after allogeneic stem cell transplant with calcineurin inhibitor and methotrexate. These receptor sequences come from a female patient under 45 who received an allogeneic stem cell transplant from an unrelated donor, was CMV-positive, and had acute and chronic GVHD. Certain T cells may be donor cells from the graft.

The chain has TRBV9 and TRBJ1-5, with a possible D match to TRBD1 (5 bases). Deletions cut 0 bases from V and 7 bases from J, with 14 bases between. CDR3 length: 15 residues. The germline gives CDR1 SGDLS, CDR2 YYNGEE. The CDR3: CASSVGDRGPQPQHF. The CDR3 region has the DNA TGTGCCAGCAGCGTAGGTGACAGAGGTCCCCAGCCCCAGCATTTT.

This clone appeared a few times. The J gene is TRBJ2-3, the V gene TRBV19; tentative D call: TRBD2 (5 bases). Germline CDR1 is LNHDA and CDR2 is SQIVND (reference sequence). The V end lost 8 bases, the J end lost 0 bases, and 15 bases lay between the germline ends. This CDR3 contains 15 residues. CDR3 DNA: TGTGCCAGTCTGAGCGGATTTAAAAGCACAGATACGCAGTATTTT. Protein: CASLSGFKSTDTQYF.

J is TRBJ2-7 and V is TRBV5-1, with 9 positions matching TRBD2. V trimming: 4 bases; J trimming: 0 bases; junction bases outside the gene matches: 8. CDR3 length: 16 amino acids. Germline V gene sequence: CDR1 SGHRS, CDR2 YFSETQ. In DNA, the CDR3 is TGCGCCAGCAGCGGTACGATAGCGGGGGTCTCCTACGAGCAGTACTTC. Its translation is CASSGTIAGVSYEQYF.

The CDR3 reads CASRTLAKGPNEQFF. CDR3 coding DNA: TGTGCCAGCAGGACTTTGGCGAAAGGCCCCAATGAGCAGTTCTTC. The rearrangement joins TRBV6-1 to TRBJ2-1; D call uncertain. The CDR3 totals 15 residues. Germline V gene lookup returns CDR1 MNHNS and CDR2 SASEGT. Trimming left V 6 bases short and J 6 bases short, with 18 bases between.

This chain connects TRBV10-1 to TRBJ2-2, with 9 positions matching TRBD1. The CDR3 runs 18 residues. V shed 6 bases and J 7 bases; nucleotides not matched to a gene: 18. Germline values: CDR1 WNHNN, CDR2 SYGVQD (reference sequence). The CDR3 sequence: CASSPRTGQGSTVGELFF. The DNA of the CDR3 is TGCGCCAGCAGCCCAAGAACCGGACAGGGGTCTACGGTCGGGGAGCTGTTTTTT.

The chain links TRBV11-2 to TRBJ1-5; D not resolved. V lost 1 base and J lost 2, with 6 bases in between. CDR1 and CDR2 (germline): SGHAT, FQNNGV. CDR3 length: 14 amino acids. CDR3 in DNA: TGTGCCAGCAGCTTAGCGGGAGGCAATCAGCCCCAGCATTTT. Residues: CASSLAGGNQPQHF.

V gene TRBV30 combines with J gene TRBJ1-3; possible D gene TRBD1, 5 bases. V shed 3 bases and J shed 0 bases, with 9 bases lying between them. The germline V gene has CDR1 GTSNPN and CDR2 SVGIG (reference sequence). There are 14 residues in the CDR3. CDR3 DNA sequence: TGTGCCTGGAGCCAGACAGTCTCTGGAAACACCATATATTTT. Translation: CAWSQTVSGNTIYF.

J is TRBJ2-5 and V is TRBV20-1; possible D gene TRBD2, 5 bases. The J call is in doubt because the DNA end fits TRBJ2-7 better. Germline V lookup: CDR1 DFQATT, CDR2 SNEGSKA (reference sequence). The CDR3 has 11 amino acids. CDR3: CSAHGVSEQYF. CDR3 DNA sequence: TGCAGTGCTCACGGGGTTTCCGAGCAGTACTTC.

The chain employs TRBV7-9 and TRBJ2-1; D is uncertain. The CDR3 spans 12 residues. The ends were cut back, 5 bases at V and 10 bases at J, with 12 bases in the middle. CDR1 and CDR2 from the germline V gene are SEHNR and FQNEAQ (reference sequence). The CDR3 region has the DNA TGTGCCAGCAGCCCCGCAAAACAGGAGCAGTTCTTC. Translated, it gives CASSPAKQEQFF. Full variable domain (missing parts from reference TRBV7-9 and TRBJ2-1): DTGVSQNPRHKITKRGQNVTFRCDPISEHNRLYWYRQTLGQGPEFLTYFQNEAQLEKSRLLSDRFSAERPKGSFSTLEIQRTEQGDSAMYLCASSPAKQEQFFGPGTRLTVL.

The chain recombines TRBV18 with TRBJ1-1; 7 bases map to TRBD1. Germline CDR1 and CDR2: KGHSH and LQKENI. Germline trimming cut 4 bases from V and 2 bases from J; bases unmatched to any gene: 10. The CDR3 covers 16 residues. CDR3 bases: TGTGCCAGCTCACTAATGACAGGGTTGAGAAACACTGAAGCTTTCTTT. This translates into CASSLMTGLRNTEAFF.

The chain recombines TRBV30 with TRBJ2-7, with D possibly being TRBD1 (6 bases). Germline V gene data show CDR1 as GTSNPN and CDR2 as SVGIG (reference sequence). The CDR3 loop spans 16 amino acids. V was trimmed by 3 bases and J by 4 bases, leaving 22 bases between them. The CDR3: CAWRPTLDRPKYEQYF. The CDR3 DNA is TGTGCCTGGAGGCCCACGCTTGACAGGCCGAAGTACGAGCAGTACTTC.

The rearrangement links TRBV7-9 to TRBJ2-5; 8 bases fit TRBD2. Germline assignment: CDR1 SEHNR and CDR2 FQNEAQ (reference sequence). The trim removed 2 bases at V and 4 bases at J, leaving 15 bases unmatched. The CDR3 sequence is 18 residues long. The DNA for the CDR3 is TGTGCCAGCAGCTTAACTAGCGGAGGGGGGGCGATTCGAGAGACCCAGTACTTC. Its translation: CASSLTSGGGAIRETQYF.

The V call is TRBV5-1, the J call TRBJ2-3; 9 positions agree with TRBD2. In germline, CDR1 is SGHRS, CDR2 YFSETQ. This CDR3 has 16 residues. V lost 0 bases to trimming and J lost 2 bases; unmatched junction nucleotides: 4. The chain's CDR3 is CASSLALAGYTDTQYF. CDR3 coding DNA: TGCGCCAGCAGCTTGGCCCTAGCGGGATACACAGATACGCAGTATTTT.

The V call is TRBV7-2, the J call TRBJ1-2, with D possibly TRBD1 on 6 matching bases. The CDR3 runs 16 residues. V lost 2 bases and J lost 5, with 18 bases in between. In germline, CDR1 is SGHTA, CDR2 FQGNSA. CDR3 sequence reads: CASSLMGRGGEYGYTF. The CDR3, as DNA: TGTGCCAGCAGCTTAATGGGGAGGGGGGGTGAATATGGCTACACCTTC.

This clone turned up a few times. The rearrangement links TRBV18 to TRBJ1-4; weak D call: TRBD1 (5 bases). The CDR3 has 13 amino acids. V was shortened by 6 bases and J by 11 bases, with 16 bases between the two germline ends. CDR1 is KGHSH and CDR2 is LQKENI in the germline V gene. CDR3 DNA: TGTGCCAGCTCGCTCCCCGGCGGGGGGAAACTGTTTTTT. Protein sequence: CASSLPGGGKLFF. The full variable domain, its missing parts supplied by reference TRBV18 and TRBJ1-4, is NAGVMQNPRHLVRRRGQEARLRCSPMKGHSHVYWYRQLPEEGLKFMVYLQKENIIDESGMPKERFSAEFPKEGPSILRIQQVVRGDSAAYFCASSLPGGGKLFFGSGTQLSVL.

CDR3 sequence: CASSYWGRGGGYTF. The DNA of the CDR3 is TGTGCCAGCAGCTACTGGGGGAGGGGTGGTGGCTACACCTTC. V gene TRBV7-8 combines with J gene TRBJ1-2, with a weak D call TRBD1 (5 bases). V gave up 4 bases and J gave up 7 bases, with 16 bases separating them. The V gene's germline CDR1 is SGHVS and CDR2 FQNEAQ. The CDR3 is made up of 14 amino acids. Full variable domain (rest looked up from reference TRBV7-8 and TRBJ1-2): GAGVSQSPRYKVAKRGQDVALRCDPISGHVSLFWYQQALGQGPEFLTYFQNEAQLDKSGLPSDRFFAERPEGSVSTLKIQRTQQEDSAVYLCASSYWGRGGGYTFGSGTRLTVV.

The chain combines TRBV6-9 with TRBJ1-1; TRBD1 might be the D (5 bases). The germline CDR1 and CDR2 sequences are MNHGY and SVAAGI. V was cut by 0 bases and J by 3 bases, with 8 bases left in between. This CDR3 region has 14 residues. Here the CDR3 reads CASSYSDRDTEAFF. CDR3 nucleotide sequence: TGTGCCAGCAGTTATTCCGACAGAGACACTGAAGCTTTCTTT.

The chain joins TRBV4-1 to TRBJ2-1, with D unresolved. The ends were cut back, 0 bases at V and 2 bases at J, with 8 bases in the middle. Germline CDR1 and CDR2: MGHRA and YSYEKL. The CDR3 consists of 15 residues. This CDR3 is CASSQDNSPYNEQFF. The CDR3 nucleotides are TGCGCCAGCAGCCAAGACAATTCCCCCTACAATGAGCAGTTCTTC.

DNA for the CDR3: TGTGCCAGTAGTATAGTGAGCGGGAGCGAGCAGTTCTTC. This translates into CASSIVSGSEQFF. The chain joins TRBV19 to TRBJ2-1, with 8 bases fitting TRBD2. The CDR3 spans 13 residues. Germline values: CDR1 LNHDA, CDR2 SQIVND (reference sequence). Trimming cost V 1 base and J 10 bases; bases outside gene matches: 3.

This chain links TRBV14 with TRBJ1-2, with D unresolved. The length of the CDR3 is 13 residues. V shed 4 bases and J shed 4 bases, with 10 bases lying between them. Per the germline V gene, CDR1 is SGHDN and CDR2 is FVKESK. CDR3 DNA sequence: TGTGCCAGCAGCCGTATTGGGCCCTATGGCTACACCTTC. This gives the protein CASSRIGPYGYTF.

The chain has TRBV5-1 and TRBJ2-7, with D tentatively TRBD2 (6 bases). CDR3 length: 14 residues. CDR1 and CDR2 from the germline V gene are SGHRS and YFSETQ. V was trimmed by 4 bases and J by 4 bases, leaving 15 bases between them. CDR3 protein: CASSLGTYSYEQYF. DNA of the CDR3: TGCGCCAGCAGCCTCGGGACTTACTCTTACGAGCAGTACTTC.

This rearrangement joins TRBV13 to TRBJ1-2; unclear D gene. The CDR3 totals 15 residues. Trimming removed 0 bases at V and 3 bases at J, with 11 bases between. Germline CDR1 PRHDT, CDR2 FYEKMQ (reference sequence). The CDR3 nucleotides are TGTGCCAGCAGCTTAGGAGTCAGGCGGGACTATGGCTACACCTTC. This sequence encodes CASSLGVRRDYGYTF. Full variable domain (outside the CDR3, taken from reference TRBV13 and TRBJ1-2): AAGVIQSPRHLIKEKRETATLKCYPIPRHDTVYWYQQGPGQDPQFLISFYEKMQSDKGSIPDRFSAQQFSDYHSELNMSSLELGDSALYFCASSLGVRRDYGYTFGSGTRLTVV.

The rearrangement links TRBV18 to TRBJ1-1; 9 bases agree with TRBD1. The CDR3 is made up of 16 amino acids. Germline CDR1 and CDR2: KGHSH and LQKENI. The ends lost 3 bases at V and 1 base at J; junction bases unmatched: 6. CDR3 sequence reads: CASSPLQGARNTEAFF. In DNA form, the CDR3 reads TGTGCCAGCTCACCGTTACAGGGGGCCCGGAACACTGAAGCTTTCTTT.

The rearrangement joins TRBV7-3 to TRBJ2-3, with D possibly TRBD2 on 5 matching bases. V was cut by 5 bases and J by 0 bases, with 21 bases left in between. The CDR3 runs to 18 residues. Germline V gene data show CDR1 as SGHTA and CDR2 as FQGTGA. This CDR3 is CASSPLPRGGLSTDTQYF. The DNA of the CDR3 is TGTGCCAGCAGCCCCCTCCCCCGCGGAGGCCTTAGCACAGATACGCAGTATTTT. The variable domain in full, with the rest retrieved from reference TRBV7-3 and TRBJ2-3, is GAGVSQTPSNKVTEKGKYVELRCDPISGHTALYWYRQSLGQGPEFLIYFQGTGAADDSGLPNDRFFAVRPEGSVSTLKIQRTERGDSAVYLCASSPLPRGGLSTDTQYFGPGTRLTVL.

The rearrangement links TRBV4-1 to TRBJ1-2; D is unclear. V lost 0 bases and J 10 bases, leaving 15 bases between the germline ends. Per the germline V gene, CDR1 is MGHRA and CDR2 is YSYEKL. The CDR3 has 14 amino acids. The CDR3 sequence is CASSQEGGKEIYTF. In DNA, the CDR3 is TGCGCCAGCAGCCAAGAGGGAGGGAAAGAGATCTACACCTTC.

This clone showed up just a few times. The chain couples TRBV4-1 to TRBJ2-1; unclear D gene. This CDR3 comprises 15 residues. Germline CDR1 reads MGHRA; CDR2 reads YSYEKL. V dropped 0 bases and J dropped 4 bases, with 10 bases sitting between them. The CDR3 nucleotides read TGCGCCAGCAGCCAAGATAGACTCCTTTACAATGAGCAGTTCTTC. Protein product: CASSQDRLLYNEQFF.

Here the CDR3 reads CASTPSGTGGFDTF. The CDR3 DNA reads TGTGCCAGCACCCCCTCCGGGACAGGGGGTTTCGACACCTTC. The chain recombines TRBV6-6 with TRBJ1-2; 11 bases align to TRBD1. The germline gives CDR1 MNHNY, CDR2 SVGAGI (reference sequence). V trimming: 7 bases; J trimming: 12 bases; junction bases outside the gene matches: 13. The CDR3 extends over 14 amino acids.

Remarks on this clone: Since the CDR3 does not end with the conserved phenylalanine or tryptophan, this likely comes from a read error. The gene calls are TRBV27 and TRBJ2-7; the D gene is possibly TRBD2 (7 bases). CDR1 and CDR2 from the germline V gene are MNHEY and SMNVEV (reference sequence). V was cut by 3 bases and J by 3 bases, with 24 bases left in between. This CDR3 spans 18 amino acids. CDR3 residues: CASSFMGQGRGSLYEQYL. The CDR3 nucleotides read TGTGCCAGCAGTTTTATGGGCCAGGGGAGGGGTTCCCTCTACGAGCAGTACCTC.

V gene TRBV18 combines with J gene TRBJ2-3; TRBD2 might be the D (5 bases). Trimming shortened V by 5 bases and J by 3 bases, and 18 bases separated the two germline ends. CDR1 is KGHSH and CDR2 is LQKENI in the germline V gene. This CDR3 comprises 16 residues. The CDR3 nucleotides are TGTGCCAGCTCAGCAACACTAGAGGTAACGACAGATACGCAGTATTTT. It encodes CASSATLEVTTDTQYF.

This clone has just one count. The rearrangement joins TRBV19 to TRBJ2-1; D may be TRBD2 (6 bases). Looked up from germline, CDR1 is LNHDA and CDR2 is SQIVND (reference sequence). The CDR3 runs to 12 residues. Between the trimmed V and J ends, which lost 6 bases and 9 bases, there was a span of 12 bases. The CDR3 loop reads CASRTGLFEQFF. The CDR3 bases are TGTGCCAGTAGGACGGGACTTTTTGAGCAGTTCTTC. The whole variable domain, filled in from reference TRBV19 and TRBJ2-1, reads DGGITQSPKYLFRKEGQNVTLSCEQNLNHDAMYWYRQDPGQGLRLIYYSQIVNDFQKGDIAEGYSVSREKKESFPLTVTSAQKNPTAFYLCASRTGLFEQFFGPGTRLTVL.

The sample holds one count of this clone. The CDR3 bases are TGTGCCAGCAGCGAGGCCCCTTACGGGGGGACAGATACGCAGTATTTT. Its translation is CASSEAPYGGTDTQYF. The rearrangement uses TRBV9 and TRBJ2-3, with 7 bases aligning to TRBD2. CDR3 length: 16 amino acids. The trim removed 3 bases at V and 3 bases at J, leaving 10 bases unmatched. Per the germline V gene, CDR1 is SGDLS and CDR2 is YYNGEE.